The 15 T cell receptor beta chains below come from one sample, sequenced in a study of blood T cell repertoires in COVID-19. Clones were read by immunoSEQ multiplex PCR, and TCRdb kept only the in-frame ones, dropping some. The sample lists 65,000 to 100,000 clones; roughly nine tenths were seen once. The sample consisted of peripheral blood. The origin of the receptors is a man between 50 and 59 years old with acute or convalescent COVID-19.

The chain uses TRBV9 and TRBJ2-6; TRBD1 matches at 12 bases. This CDR3 comprises 18 residues. Germline V gene lookup returns CDR1 SGDLS and CDR2 YYNGEE. Trimming took 4 bases from V and 2 from J; bases not matched to a gene: 7. CDR3 in amino acids: CASSTLGQGAPGANVLTF. For the CDR3, the DNA is TGTGCCAGCAGCACCCTGGGACAGGGGGCTCCTGGGGCCAACGTCCTGACTTTC.

The chain couples TRBV19 to TRBJ2-5, with D possibly being TRBD2 (6 bases). Germline V gene data show CDR1 as LNHDA and CDR2 as SQIVND (reference sequence). Trimming took 6 bases from V and 1 from J, leaving 18 bases between them. The CDR3 has 16 amino acids. CDR3 bases: TGTGCCAGTAGCGGGCGTGGCGGGGCTAGCCAAGAGACCCAGTACTTC. The encoded protein is CASSGRGGASQETQYF.

The chain employs TRBV10-3 and TRBJ1-3; 9 bases agree with TRBD1. V gave up 4 bases and J gave up 2 bases; unmatched junction bases: 6. CDR1 ENHRY and CDR2 SYGVKD come from the germline V gene. The CDR3 length is 16 residues. CDR3 sequence: CAISGRQGEAGNTIYF. CDR3 bases: TGTGCCATCAGTGGGAGACAGGGGGAGGCTGGAAACACCATATATTTT.

The chain carries TRBV10-2 and TRBJ1-2, with D perhaps TRBD1 (6 bases). The CDR3 runs to 11 residues. V gave up 4 bases and J gave up 6 bases, with 6 bases separating them. Germline CDR1 reads WSHSY; CDR2 reads SAAADI. CDR3: CASSAGDGYTF. The CDR3 region has the DNA TGCGCCAGCAGTGCAGGGGATGGCTACACCTTC.

The gene calls are TRBV13 and TRBJ2-1; D is ambiguous. Deletions cut 2 bases from V and 6 bases from J, with 11 bases between. The CDR3 contains 14 residues. The V gene's germline CDR1 is PRHDT and CDR2 FYEKMQ (reference sequence). CDR3 nucleotides: TGTGCCAGCAGCTTAAGACACAGTGGCAATGAGCAGTTCTTC. Translated: CASSLRHSGNEQFF. The full variable domain, in which reference TRBV13 and TRBJ2-1 provide the parts outside the CDR3, is AAGVIQSPRHLIKEKRETATLKCYPIPRHDTVYWYQQGPGQDPQFLISFYEKMQSDKGSIPDRFSAQQFSDYHSELNMSSLELGDSALYFCASSLRHSGNEQFFGPGTRLTVL.

Points on this clone: The junction differs from germline at one of its ends, possibly a read error. The rearrangement uses TRBV3-1 (or the pseudogene TRBV3-2) and TRBJ2-5; 10 bases are shared with TRBD2. Germline CDR1 LGHDT, CDR2 YNNKEL (reference sequence). This CDR3 contains 12 residues. The CDR3 region has the DNA TGTGCCAGCAGCCAAGATCTAGCGGGGGCCCACTTC. This encodes CASSQDLAGAHF.

J is TRBJ1-2 and V is TRBV30, with 8 positions matching TRBD1. Germline V gene lookup returns CDR1 GTSNPN and CDR2 SVGIG (reference sequence). Trimming removed 5 bases from V and 5 bases from J; junction bases left unmatched: 4. The CDR3 runs 12 residues. The CDR3, as DNA: TGTGCCTGGGCGACAGGGGTTTATGGCTACACCTTC. Protein: CAWATGVYGYTF.

This rearrangement joins TRBV7-9 to TRBJ1-2; possible D gene TRBD1, 6 bases. V lost 1 base, J lost 3 bases, and 12 bases lay in between. The CDR3 runs 15 residues. Germline V gene sequence: CDR1 SEHNR, CDR2 FQNEAQ (reference sequence). CDR3 coding DNA: TGTGCCAGCAGCTTAGTTAAACAGGGAGACTATGGCTACACCTTC. It encodes CASSLVKQGDYGYTF.

The rearrangement joins TRBV5-8 to TRBJ2-3; 9 nucleotides match TRBD2. Germline V gene data show CDR1 as SGHTS and CDR2 as YDEGEE. The CDR3 length is 14 residues. V lost 5 bases and J lost 12; bases outside the gene matches: 13. The CDR3 DNA follows: TGTGCCAGCAGTTTGCCCGACGGGCGGGGGGGCCAGTATTTT. It is translated as CASSLPDGRGGQYF.

J is TRBJ2-1 and V is TRBV7-3; 10 nucleotides agree with TRBD2. J was trimmed by 4 bases and V by 4 bases; bases with no gene match: 16. Germline lookup yields CDR1 SGHTA and CDR2 FQGTGA. The CDR3 is 19 amino acids. CDR3 sequence reads: CASSSTGTSVETLYNEQFF. Here the CDR3 DNA reads TGTGCCAGCAGCTCCACCGGGACTAGCGTCGAGACCCTTTACAATGAGCAGTTCTTC.

This chain joins TRBV4-1 and TRBJ1-1; TRBD1 is a possible D gene (5 bases). The germline gives CDR1 MGHRA, CDR2 YSYEKL. Deletions cut 0 bases from V and 4 bases from J, with 12 bases between. The CDR3 contains 15 residues. This CDR3 reads CASSQDQGRFTEAFF. The CDR3 bases are TGCGCCAGCAGCCAAGACCAGGGCCGGTTCACTGAAGCTTTCTTT.

This chain uses TRBV30 with TRBJ1-5; D unresolved. V was clipped by 6 bases and J by 1 base, with 10 bases between them. CDR1 and CDR2 from the germline V gene are GTSNPN and SVGIG (reference sequence). The CDR3 covers 13 residues. The DNA of the CDR3 is TGTGCCTGCGAAGCAGCGAGCAATCAGCCCCAGCATTTT. Translation gives CACEAASNQPQHF.

The chain joins TRBV29-1 to TRBJ1-1, with D tentatively TRBD1 (5 bases). This CDR3 comprises 12 residues. Trimming pared 5 bases from V and 4 bases from J, leaving 11 bases between. Germline-derived CDR1 and CDR2 are SQVTM and ANQGSEA. The CDR3 DNA reads as TGCAGCGTTTATGGGCAGGGCACTGAAGCTTTCTTT. It yields the protein CSVYGQGTEAFF.

The chain recombines TRBV5-6 with TRBJ2-3; D uncertain. The CDR3 is 15 residues long. Germline V gene data show CDR1 as SGHDT and CDR2 as YYEEEE. Trimming removed 0 bases at V and 0 bases at J, with 8 bases between. CDR3 DNA sequence: TGTGCCAGCAGCTTGGACAGAACTAGCACAGATACGCAGTATTTT. This codes for CASSLDRTSTDTQYF.

Turning to this clone: Because it lacks the conserved phenylalanine or tryptophan at the end, this CDR3 is likely a read error. The DNA is left out, because the CDR3 cannot be placed on it with certainty; the CDR3 is given as TCRdb lists it. The chain uses TRBV9 and TRBJ2-7; the table's D call, TRBD1, was not checked against the DNA. Germline CDR1 SGDLS, CDR2 YYNGEE. Both ends counted, the CDR3 spans 14 residues. CDR3 sequence: CASSVPSSSGTGFI.